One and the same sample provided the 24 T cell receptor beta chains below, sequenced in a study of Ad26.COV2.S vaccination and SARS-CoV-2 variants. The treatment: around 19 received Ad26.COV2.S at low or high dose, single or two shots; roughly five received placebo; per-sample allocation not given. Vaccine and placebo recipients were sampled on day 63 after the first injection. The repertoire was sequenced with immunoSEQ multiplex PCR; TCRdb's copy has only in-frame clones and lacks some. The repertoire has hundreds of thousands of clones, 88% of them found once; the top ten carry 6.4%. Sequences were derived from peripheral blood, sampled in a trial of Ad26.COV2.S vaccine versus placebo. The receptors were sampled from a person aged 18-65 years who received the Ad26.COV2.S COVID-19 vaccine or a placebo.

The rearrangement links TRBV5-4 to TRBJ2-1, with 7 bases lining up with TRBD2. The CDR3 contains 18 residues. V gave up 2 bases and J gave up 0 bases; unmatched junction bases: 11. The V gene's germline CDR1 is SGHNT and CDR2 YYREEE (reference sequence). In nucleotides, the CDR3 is TGTGCCAGCAGCTTTCGGACTAGAGAGGGGCGCTCCTACAATGAGCAGTTCTTC. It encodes CASSFRTREGRSYNEQFF.

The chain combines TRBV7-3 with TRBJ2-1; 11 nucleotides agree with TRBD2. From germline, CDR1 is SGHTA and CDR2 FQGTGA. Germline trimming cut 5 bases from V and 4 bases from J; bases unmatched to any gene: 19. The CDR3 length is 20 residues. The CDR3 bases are TGTGCCAGCAGCCCCAGGGGGGGAGTAGCGGGAGGGCCGGGGTACAATGAGCAGTTCTTC. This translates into CASSPRGGVAGGPGYNEQFF.

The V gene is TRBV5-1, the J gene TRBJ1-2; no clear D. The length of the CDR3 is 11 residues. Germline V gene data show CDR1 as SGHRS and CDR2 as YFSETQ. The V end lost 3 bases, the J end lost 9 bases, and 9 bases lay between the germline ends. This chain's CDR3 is CASSSDFSYTF. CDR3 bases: TGCGCCAGCAGCTCCGACTTCAGCTACACCTTC.

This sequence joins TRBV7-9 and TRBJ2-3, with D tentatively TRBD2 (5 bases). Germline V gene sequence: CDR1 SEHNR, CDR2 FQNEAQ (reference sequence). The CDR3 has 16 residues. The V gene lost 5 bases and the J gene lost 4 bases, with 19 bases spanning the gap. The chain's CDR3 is CASSPGRRTPPDTQYF. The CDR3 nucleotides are TGTGCCAGCAGCCCGGGAAGGCGGACCCCCCCAGATACGCAGTATTTT.

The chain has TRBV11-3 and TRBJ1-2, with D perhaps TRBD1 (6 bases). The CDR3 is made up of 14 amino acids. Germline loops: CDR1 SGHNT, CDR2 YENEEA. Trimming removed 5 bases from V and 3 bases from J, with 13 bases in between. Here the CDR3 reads CASSLGPGDYGYTF. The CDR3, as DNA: TGTGCCAGCAGCCTTGGACCAGGGGACTATGGCTACACCTTC.

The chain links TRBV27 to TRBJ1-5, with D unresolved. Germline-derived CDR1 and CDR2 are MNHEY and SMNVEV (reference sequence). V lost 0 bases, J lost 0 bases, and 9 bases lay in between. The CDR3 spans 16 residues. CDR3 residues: CASSLSAPFSNQPQHF. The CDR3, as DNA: TGTGCCAGCAGTTTATCGGCCCCTTTTAGCAATCAGCCCCAGCATTTT.

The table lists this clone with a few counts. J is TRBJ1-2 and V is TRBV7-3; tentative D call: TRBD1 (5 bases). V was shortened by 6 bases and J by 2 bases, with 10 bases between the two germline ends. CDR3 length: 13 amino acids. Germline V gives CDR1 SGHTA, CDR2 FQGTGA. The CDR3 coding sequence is TGTGCCAGCAGTGCTGACAGAAACTATGGCTACACCTTC. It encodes CASSADRNYGYTF. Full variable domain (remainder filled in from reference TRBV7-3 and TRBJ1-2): GAGVSQTPSNKVTEKGKYVELRCDPISGHTALYWYRQSLGQGPEFLIYFQGTGAADDSGLPNDRFFAVRPEGSVSTLKIQRTERGDSAVYLCASSADRNYGYTFGSGTRLTVV.

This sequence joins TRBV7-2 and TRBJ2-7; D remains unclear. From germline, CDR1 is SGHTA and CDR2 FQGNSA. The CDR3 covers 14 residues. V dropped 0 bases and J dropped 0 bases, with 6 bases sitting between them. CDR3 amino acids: CASSLAAASYEQYF. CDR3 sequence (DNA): TGTGCCAGCAGCTTAGCCGCAGCCTCCTACGAGCAGTACTTC.

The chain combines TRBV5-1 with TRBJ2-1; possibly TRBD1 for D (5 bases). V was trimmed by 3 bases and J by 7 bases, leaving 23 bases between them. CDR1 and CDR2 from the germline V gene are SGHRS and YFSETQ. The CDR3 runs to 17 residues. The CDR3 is CASSSSRTRFLPNEQFF. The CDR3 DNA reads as TGCGCCAGCAGCTCATCCCGGACACGGTTCCTTCCTAATGAGCAGTTCTTC. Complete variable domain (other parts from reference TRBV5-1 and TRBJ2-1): KAGVTQTPRYLIKTRGQQVTLSCSPISGHRSVSWYQQTPGQGLQFLFEYFSETQRNKGNFPGRFSGRQFSNSRSEMNVSTLELGDSALYLCASSSSRTRFLPNEQFFGPGTRLTVL.

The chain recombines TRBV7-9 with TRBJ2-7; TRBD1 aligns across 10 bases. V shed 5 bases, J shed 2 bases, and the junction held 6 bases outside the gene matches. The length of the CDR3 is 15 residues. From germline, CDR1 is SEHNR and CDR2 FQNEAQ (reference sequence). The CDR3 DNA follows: TGTGCCAGCAGCCAAGGGACAGGGGTTGCCTACGAGCAGTACTTC. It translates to CASSQGTGVAYEQYF.

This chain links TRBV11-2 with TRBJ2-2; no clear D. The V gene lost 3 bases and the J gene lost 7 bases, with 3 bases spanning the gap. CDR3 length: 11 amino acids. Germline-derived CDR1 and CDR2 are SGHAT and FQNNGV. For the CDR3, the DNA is TGTGCCAGCAGCTTCAACGGGGAGCTGTTTTTT. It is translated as CASSFNGELFF.

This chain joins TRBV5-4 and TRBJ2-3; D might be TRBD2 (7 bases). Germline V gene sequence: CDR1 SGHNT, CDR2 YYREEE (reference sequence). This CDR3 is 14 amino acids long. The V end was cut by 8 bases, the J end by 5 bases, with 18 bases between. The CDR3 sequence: CASSMGGGGDTQYF. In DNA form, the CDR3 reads TGTGCCAGTTCTATGGGAGGGGGGGGAGATACGCAGTATTTT. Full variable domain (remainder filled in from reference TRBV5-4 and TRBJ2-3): ETGVTQSPTHLIKTRGQQVTLRCSSQSGHNTVSWYQQALGQGPQFIFQYYREEENGRGNFPPRFSGLQFPNYSSELNVNALELDDSALYLCASSMGGGGDTQYFGPGTRLTVL.

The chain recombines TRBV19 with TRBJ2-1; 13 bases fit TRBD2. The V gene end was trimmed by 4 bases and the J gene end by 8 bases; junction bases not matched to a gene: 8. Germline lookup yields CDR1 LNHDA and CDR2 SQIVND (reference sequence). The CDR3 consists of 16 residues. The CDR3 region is CASSTTGTSGVDEQFF. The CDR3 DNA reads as TGTGCCAGTAGTACGACCGGGACTAGCGGGGTCGATGAGCAGTTCTTC.

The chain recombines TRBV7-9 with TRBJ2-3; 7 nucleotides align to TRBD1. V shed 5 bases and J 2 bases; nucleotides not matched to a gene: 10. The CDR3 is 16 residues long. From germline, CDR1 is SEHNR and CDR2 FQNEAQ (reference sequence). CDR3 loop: CASSPSQGLPTDTQYF. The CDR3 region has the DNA TGTGCCAGCAGCCCATCACAGGGGTTGCCCACAGATACGCAGTATTTT.

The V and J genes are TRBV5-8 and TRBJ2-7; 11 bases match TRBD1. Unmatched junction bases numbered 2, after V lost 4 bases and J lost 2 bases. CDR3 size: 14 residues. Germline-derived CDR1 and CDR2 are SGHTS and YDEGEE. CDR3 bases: TGTGCCAGCAGCCGGGGACAGGGGGCCTACGAGCAGTACTTC. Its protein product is CASSRGQGAYEQYF.

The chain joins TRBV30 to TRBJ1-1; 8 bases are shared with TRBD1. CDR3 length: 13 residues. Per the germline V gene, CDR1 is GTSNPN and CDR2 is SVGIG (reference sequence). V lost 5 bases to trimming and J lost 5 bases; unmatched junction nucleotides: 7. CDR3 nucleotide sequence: TGTGCCTGGGGAAGACAGGGGAGGACTGAAGCTTTCTTT. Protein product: CAWGRQGRTEAFF.

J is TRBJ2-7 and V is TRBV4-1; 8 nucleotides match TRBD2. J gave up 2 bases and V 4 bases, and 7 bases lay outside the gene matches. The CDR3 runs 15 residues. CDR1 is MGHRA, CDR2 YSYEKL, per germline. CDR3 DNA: TGCGCCAGCAGCCCTGGTAACGGGAGGGCCTACGAGCAGTACTTC. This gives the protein CASSPGNGRAYEQYF.

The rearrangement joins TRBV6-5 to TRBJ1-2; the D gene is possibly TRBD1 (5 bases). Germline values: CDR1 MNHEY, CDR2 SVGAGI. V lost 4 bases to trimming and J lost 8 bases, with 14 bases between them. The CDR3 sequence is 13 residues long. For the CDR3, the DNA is TGTGCCAGCAGTTTCCGGGGGAGGAAAGGCTACACCTTC. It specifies CASSFRGRKGYTF.

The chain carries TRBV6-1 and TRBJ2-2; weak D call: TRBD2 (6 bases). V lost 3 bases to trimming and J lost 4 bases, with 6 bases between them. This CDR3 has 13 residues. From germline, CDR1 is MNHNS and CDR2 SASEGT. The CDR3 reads CASSEEGTGELFF. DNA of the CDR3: TGTGCCAGCAGTGAGGAGGGCACCGGGGAGCTGTTTTTT.

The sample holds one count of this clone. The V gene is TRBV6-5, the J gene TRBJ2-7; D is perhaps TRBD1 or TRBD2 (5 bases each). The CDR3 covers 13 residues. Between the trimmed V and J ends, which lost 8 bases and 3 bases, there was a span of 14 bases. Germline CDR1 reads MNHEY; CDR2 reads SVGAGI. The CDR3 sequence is CASFPGGGYEQYF. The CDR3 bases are TGTGCCAGCTTCCCTGGGGGTGGCTACGAGCAGTACTTC.

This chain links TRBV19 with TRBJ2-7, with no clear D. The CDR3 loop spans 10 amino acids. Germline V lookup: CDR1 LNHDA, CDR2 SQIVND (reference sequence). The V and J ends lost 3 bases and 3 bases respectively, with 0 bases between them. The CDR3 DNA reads TGTGCCAGTAGTATCTACGAGCAGTACTTC. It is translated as CASSIYEQYF.

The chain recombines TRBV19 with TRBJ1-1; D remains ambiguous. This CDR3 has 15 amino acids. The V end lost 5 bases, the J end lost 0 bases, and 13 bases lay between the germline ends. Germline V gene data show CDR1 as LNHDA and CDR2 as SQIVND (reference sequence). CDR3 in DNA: TGTGCCAGTAGTGTTACACCTTATATGAACACTGAAGCTTTCTTT. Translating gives CASSVTPYMNTEAFF.

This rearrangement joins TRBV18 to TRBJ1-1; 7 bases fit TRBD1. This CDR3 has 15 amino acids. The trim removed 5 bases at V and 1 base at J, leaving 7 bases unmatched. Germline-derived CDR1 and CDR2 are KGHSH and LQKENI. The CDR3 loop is CASSVSGGRNTEAFF. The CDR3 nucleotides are TGTGCCAGCTCAGTCTCAGGGGGGAGGAACACTGAAGCTTTCTTT.

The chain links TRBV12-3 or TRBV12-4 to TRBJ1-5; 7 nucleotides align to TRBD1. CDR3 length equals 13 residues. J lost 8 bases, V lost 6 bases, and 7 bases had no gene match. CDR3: CASSRQGMEPQHF. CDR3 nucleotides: TGTGCCAGCAGCAGACAGGGTATGGAGCCCCAGCATTTT.